The entry below describes one TCR beta chain. This CDR3 has 15 amino acids. V shed 7 bases and J shed 0 bases, with 13 bases lying between them. Per germline, CDR1 MNHNS and CDR2 SASEGT. The data are from a study of shared clonotypes between healthy human individuals. Generated by immunoSEQ multiplex PCR, the TCRdb table keeps only in-frame clones and is missing some. This table has over 2 million clones, 85% to 95% appearing once. The chain uses TRBV6-1 and TRBJ1-3; no clear D. The material sequenced was naive CD4+ T cells sorted from blood. Subset of the sample: CD45RA+ positively selected. The TCR was taken from a man younger than 30 in good health. For the CDR3, the DNA is TGTGCCAGCATCGCGCGGATCGCCTCTGGAAACACCATATATTTT. Encoded protein: CASIARIASGNTIYF.